This TCR beta chain appears in the sequencing data of a study of T cells in Graves' hyperthyroidism and ophthalmopathy. General observations from the study: The model made its ophthalmopathy prediction, and onset followed a median approximately 7 months later.

CDR1 is SGHTA and CDR2 is FQGNSA in the germline V gene. V was cut by 1 base and J by 0 bases, with 4 bases left in between. CDR3 size: 14 residues. Exclusion criteria comprised uncontrolled infection, other autoimmune disease, pregnancy or lactation. Predating any ophthalmopathy symptoms, the blood sample was taken at first hyperthyroidism diagnosis. This clonotype was observed at least ten times. Its antigen is unknown. Using RNA transcripts as the source, TCR beta CDR3 regions were amplified. A first-round RT-PCR of the TCR CDR3 used the HTBI primer set. TCRdb reanalysed the multiplex PCR reads using MiXCR and keeps one entry per CDR3 protein. The data contain roughly 180,000 distinct CDR3 sequences, about 9.4% of them seen just once; the ten biggest clones take up more than 20%.

The origin of this receptor is a woman under 30 with Graves' hyperthyroidism that later progressed to Graves' ophthalmopathy. The V and J genes are TRBV7-2 and TRBJ1-3; D is undetermined. Sequencing was performed on blood. The CDR3 protein is CASSLGNSGNTIYF. CDR3 coding DNA: TGTGCCAGCAGCTTAGGCAACTCTGGAAACACCATATATTTT.